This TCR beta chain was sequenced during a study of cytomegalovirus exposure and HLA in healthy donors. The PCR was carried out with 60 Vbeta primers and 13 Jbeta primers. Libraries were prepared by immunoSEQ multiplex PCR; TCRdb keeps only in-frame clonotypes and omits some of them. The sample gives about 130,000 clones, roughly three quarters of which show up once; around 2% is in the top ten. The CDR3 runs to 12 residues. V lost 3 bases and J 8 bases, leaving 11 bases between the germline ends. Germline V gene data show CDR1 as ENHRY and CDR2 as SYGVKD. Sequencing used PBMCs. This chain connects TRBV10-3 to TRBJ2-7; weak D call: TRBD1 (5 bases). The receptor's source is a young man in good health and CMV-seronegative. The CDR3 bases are TGTGCCATCAGTGACGGCAGGGTGAAGCAGTACTTC. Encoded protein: CAISDGRVKQYF.